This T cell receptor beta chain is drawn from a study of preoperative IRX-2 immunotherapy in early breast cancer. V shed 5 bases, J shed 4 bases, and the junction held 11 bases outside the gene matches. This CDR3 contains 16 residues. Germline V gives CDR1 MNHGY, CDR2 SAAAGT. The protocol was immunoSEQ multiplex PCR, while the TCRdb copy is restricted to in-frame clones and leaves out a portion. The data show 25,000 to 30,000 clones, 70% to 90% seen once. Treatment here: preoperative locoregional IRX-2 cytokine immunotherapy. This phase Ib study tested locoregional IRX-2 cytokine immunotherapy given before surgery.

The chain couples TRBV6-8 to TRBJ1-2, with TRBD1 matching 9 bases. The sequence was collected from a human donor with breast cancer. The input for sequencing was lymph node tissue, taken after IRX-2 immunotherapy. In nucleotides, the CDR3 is TGTGCCAGCAGTCAAGCGACAGGGGGGTTAAGCTATGGCTACACCTTC. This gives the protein CASSQATGGLSYGYTF.